The 22 T cell receptor beta chains given below trace back to one sample, sequenced in a study of yellow fever vaccine responses in identical twins. TCRdb reprocessed the RT-PCR reads via MiXCR and lists one record per CDR3 protein. The table has 11,000 to 15,000 distinct CDR3 sequences, 84% seen once; the top ten hold over 0.6%. Sequencing was performed on T cells from blood (PBMCs), unsorted or a sorted subset (not recorded which), taken before or after yellow fever vaccination (not recorded which). These receptors all come from a woman younger than 30 who received the yellow fever vaccine.

The rearrangement joins TRBV11-1 to TRBJ1-1; D not resolved. This CDR3 comprises 15 residues. CDR1 is SGHAT and CDR2 is FQDESV in the germline V gene (reference sequence). The V end was cut by 1 base, the J end by 1 base, with 10 bases between. CDR3 loop: CASSLVLGQNTEAFF. DNA for the CDR3: TGTGCCAGCAGCTTAGTTCTCGGGCAGAACACTGAAGCTTTCTTT.

The sample holds one count of this clonotype. V is TRBV4-2 and J is TRBJ1-5; D is unclear. CDR3 length: 13 residues. Germline lookup yields CDR1 LGHNA and CDR2 YNFKEQ. V dropped 0 bases and J dropped 10 bases, with 10 bases sitting between them. This CDR3 reads CASSQDTDRPQHF. The DNA of the CDR3 is TGTGCCAGCAGCCAAGATACAGATCGACCCCAGCATTTT.

The J gene is TRBJ2-5, the V gene TRBV12-3 or TRBV12-4, with 8 bases lining up with TRBD2. The junction had 8 bases not matched to a gene; V was cut back by 1 base and J by 4 bases. The CDR3 loop spans 16 amino acids. The CDR3 is CASSLVGGGRGETQYF. In DNA, the CDR3 is TGTGCCAGCAGTTTAGTCGGCGGGGGGCGTGGAGAGACCCAGTACTTC.

The V and J genes are TRBV6-1 and TRBJ2-3; D is possibly TRBD1 (5 bases). V dropped 2 bases and J dropped 6 bases, with 6 bases sitting between them. Germline CDR1 reads MNHNS; CDR2 reads SASEGT. The CDR3 runs to 12 residues. This CDR3 is CASSEQGDTQYF. The CDR3 nucleotides are TGTGCCAGCAGTGAACAGGGTGATACGCAGTATTTT.

V and J are TRBV18 and TRBJ1-4, with D possibly matching TRBD1 (6 bases). Germline CDR1 KGHSH, CDR2 LQKENI. The CDR3 has 14 amino acids. Trimming took off 5 bases at V and 3 bases at J, with 10 bases between the two ends. As DNA, the CDR3 is TGTGCCAGCTCAAAGGACAGCCCTAATGAAAAACTGTTTTTT. This codes for CASSKDSPNEKLFF.

The V and J genes are TRBV2 and TRBJ2-1; a possible D gene is TRBD2 (5 bases). Germline CDR1 and CDR2: SNHLY and FYNNEI. The CDR3 has 12 residues. The V gene lost 7 bases and the J gene lost 7 bases, with 11 bases spanning the gap. CDR3 amino acids: CASIIGVNEQFF. CDR3 coding DNA: TGTGCCAGCATTATCGGGGTTAATGAGCAGTTCTTC.

The CDR3 DNA follows: TGTGCCAGCAGTCCAGGACAAGCCGGGGCTACGCAGTATTTT. Amino acid sequence: CASSPGQAGATQYF. This chain connects TRBV2 to TRBJ2-3; D possibly uses TRBD1 or TRBD2 (5 bases each). CDR3 length: 14 amino acids. Germline lookup yields CDR1 SNHLY and CDR2 FYNNEI. V lost 5 bases, J lost 8 bases, and 17 bases lay in between.

CDR3 coding DNA: TGTGCCAGCAGCTCCGGGACAGATGATGAAAAACTGTTTTTT. This gives the protein CASSSGTDDEKLFF. The chain joins TRBV7-1 to TRBJ1-4, with 7 bases matching TRBD1. Being an ORF, TRBV7-1 has a function that is uncertain. The CDR3 has 14 amino acids. The trim removed 3 bases at V and 6 bases at J, leaving 4 bases unmatched.

The gene calls are TRBV12-3 or TRBV12-4 and TRBJ1-1; D possibly corresponds to TRBD1 (5 bases). This CDR3 contains 13 residues. Trimming shortened V by 7 bases and J by 1 base, and 10 bases separated the two germline ends. The CDR3: CASKKTENTEAFF. The CDR3, as DNA: TGTGCCAGCAAAAAGACAGAGAACACTGAAGCTTTCTTT.

The CDR3 DNA follows: TGTGCCAGCAGTGCCAGACTAGCGGGAGGGGAGCAGTTCTTC. Translation: CASSARLAGGEQFF. The J gene is TRBJ2-1, the V gene TRBV2; TRBD2 matches 14 bases. The CDR3 totals 14 residues. V lost 4 bases and J lost 10; bases outside the gene matches: 3. CDR1 is SNHLY and CDR2 is FYNNEI in the germline V gene.

This clonotype was seen a handful of times. The CDR3 here is CASSLPLWSEKLFF. The CDR3 nucleotides read TGTGCCAGCAGTTTACCCCTCTGGAGTGAAAAACTGTTTTTT. V is TRBV12-3 or TRBV12-4 and J is TRBJ1-4; D is ambiguous. V gave up 2 bases and J gave up 7 bases, with 11 bases separating them. The CDR3 sequence is 14 residues long.

The genes are TRBV29-1 and TRBJ1-1; maybe TRBD1 (5 bases). The CDR3 loop spans 11 amino acids. V lost 6 bases and J 7 bases, leaving 12 bases between the germline ends. Looked up from germline, CDR1 is SQVTM and CDR2 is ANQGSEA. CDR3 protein: CSVERGNEAFF. In DNA, the CDR3 is TGCAGCGTCGAGAGGGGTAATGAAGCTTTCTTT. Filled out from reference TRBV29-1 and TRBJ1-1, the complete variable domain reads SAVISQKPSRDICQRGTSLTIQCQVDSQVTMMFWYRQQPGQSLTLIATANQGSEATYESGFVIDKFPISRPNLTFSTLTVSNMSPEDSSIYLCSVERGNEAFFGQGTRLTVV.

The chain employs TRBV4-1 and TRBJ2-1, with D possibly matching TRBD1 (5 bases). CDR3 size: 15 residues. V lost 8 bases to trimming and J lost 5 bases, with 19 bases between them. CDR1 and CDR2 from the germline V gene are MGHRA and YSYEKL. CDR3 bases: TGCGCCAGCGCGAAAACGACAGTCGTAAACAATGAGCAGTTCTTC. It specifies CASAKTTVVNNEQFF.

CDR3 coding DNA: TGTGCCAGCAGCCAAACCAAACTCAATGAGCAGTTCTTC. Translation gives CASSQTKLNEQFF. The chain uses TRBV14 and TRBJ2-1; D is ambiguous. V shed 2 bases and J shed 6 bases, with 8 bases lying between them. The CDR3 sequence is 13 residues long. Germline CDR1 reads SGHDN; CDR2 reads FVKESK.

The chain is built from TRBV29-1 and TRBJ2-2, with D uncertain. CDR1 is SQVTM and CDR2 is ANQGSEA in the germline V gene. Trimming stripped 7 bases from V and 0 bases from J, with 12 bases between. This CDR3 has 14 amino acids. The CDR3 sequence: CSAGRYSNTGELFF. The CDR3 DNA reads as TGCAGCGCCGGAAGGTATTCGAACACCGGGGAGCTGTTTTTT.

V and J are TRBV11-1 and TRBJ2-5; TRBD1 might be the D (6 bases). Germline CDR1 and CDR2: SGHAT and FQDESV (reference sequence). V lost 6 bases and J 3 bases, leaving 8 bases between the germline ends. This CDR3 region has 12 residues. The CDR3 DNA reads TGTGCCAGCAGTTACAGGGAAGAGACCCAGTACTTC. This sequence encodes CASSYREETQYF.

The chain combines TRBV19 with TRBJ1-2; no reliable D call. Trimming took 6 bases from V and 2 from J, leaving 19 bases between them. The CDR3 totals 16 residues. Germline CDR1 reads LNHDA; CDR2 reads SQIVND (reference sequence). The CDR3 sequence is CASSLRAAIANYGYTF. The DNA for the CDR3 is TGTGCCAGTAGCTTGCGGGCAGCCATCGCCAACTATGGCTACACCTTC.

The chain carries TRBV5-5 and TRBJ1-2; TRBD1 matches at 12 bases. Germline CDR1 and CDR2: SGHKS and YYEKEE (reference sequence). V lost 0 bases and J lost 4; bases outside the gene matches: 7. The CDR3 extends over 17 amino acids. CDR3 sequence reads: CASSLGVGQGAIYGYTF. The CDR3, as DNA: TGTGCCAGCAGCTTGGGTGTGGGACAGGGGGCGATCTATGGCTACACCTTC.

The J gene is TRBJ1-2, the V gene TRBV29-1; tentative D call: TRBD1 (5 bases). The CDR3 length is 11 residues. Germline CDR1 and CDR2: SQVTM and ANQGSEA. V lost 5 bases, J lost 7 bases, and 11 bases lay in between. The CDR3, as DNA: TGCAGCGTTATACAGGCCAGTGGCTACACCTTC. Its translation: CSVIQASGYTF.

The V gene is TRBV10-3, the J gene TRBJ2-1; D possibly corresponds to TRBD2 (6 bases). Trimming stripped 7 bases from V and 0 bases from J, with 13 bases between. Germline CDR1 ENHRY, CDR2 SYGVKD. This CDR3 region has 15 residues. CDR3 in DNA: TGTGCCATCAAATCCGGGAGTAGCTCCTACAATGAGCAGTTCTTC. It codes for CAIKSGSSSYNEQFF.

This clonotype was detected only once. This rearrangement joins TRBV20-1 to TRBJ2-2; D remains ambiguous. Germline V gene lookup returns CDR1 DFQATT and CDR2 SNEGSKA (reference sequence). Trimming pared 0 bases from V and 6 bases from J, leaving 8 bases between. The CDR3 extends over 13 amino acids. Here the CDR3 DNA reads TGCAGTGCTAGAGATAACCGGCCCGGGGAGCTGTTTTTT. It specifies CSARDNRPGELFF.

The chain employs TRBV6-1 and TRBJ1-1, with a weak D call TRBD1 (6 bases). The V end lost 7 bases, the J end lost 8 bases, and 17 bases lay between the germline ends. From germline, CDR1 is MNHNS and CDR2 SASEGT. The CDR3 loop spans 13 amino acids. CDR3 loop: CASKSLTGTEAFF. CDR3 nucleotide sequence: TGTGCCAGCAAGTCACTAACAGGGACAGAAGCTTTCTTT.